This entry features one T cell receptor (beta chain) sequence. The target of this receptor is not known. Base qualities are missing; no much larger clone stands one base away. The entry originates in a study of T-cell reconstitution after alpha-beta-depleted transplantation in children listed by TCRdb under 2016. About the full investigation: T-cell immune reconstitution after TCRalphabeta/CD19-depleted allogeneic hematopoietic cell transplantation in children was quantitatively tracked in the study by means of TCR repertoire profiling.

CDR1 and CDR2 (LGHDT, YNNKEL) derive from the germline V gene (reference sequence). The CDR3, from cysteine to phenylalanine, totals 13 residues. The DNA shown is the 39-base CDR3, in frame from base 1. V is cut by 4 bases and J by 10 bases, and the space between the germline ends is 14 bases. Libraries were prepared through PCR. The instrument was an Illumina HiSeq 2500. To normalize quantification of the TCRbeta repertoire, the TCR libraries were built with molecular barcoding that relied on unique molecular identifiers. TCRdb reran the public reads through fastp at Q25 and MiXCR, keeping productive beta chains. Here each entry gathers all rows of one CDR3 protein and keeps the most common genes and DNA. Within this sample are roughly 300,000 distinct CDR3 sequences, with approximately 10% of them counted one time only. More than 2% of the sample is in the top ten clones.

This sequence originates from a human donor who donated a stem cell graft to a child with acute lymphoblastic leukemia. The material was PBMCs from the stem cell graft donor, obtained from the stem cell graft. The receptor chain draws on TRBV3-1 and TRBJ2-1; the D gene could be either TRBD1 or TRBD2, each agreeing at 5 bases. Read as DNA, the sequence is TGTGCCAGCAGCCCACAAGGGACCCCCGAGCAGTTCTTC. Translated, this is CASSPQGTPEQFF.